The TCR beta chain under discussion was sequenced for a study of blood T cell repertoires in COVID-19. The V gene's germline CDR1 is KGHSH and CDR2 LQKENI. Trimming left V 3 bases short and J 7 bases short, with 16 bases between. This CDR3 contains 15 residues. Original handling: By means of reference gene primer amplification, nucleated cell counts were estimated. The table came from immunoSEQ multiplex PCR; TCRdb's copy has only in-frame clones and leaves some out. The V and J calls and clone size come from that table; D and trimming were worked out from the DNA. The sample lists roughly 200,000 clones; roughly 80% were seen once.

Sequencing was performed on peripheral blood. The chain joins TRBV18 to TRBJ2-1; no clear D gene. This clonotype originated in a woman aged 40-49 years with COVID-19, enrolled during active disease. CDR3 bases: TGTGCCAGCTCACCGATGACATTAGGCCTGAATGAGCAGTTCTTC. Protein product: CASSPMTLGLNEQFF. Filled out from reference TRBV18 and TRBJ2-1, the complete variable domain reads NAGVMQNPRHLVRRRGQEARLRCSPMKGHSHVYWYRQLPEEGLKFMVYLQKENIIDESGMPKERFSAEFPKEGPSILRIQQVVRGDSAAYFCASSPMTLGLNEQFFGPGTRLTVL.